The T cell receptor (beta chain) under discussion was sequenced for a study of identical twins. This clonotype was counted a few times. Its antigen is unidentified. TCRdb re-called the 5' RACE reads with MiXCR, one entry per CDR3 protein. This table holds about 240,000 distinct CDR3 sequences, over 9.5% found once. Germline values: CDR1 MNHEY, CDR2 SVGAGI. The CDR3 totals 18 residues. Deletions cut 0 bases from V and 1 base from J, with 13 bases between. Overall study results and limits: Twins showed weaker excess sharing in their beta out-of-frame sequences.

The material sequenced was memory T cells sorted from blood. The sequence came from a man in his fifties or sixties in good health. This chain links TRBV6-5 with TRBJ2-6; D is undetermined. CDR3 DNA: TGTGCCAGCAGTTACTCGTTTACACGAGTTTCTGGGGCCAACGTCCTGACTTTC. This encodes CASSYSFTRVSGANVLTF.